The T cell receptor (beta chain) under discussion was sequenced for a study of early T cells in non-severe SARS-CoV-2 infection. TCRdb redid the calling of the 5' RACE reads with MiXCR, one entry per CDR3 protein. The sample comprises over 90,000 distinct CDR3 sequences, about 12% of which are singletons, and 4% to 4.5% rests with the top ten. Germline-derived CDR1 and CDR2 are SGHVS and FQNEAQ. The CDR3 is 16 amino acids. Trimming stripped 1 base from V and 9 bases from J, with 19 bases between. The clonotype originates from an adult who was a healthcare worker with PCR-confirmed SARS-CoV-2 infection or an uninfected control (not recorded which). The V call is TRBV7-8, the J call TRBJ1-5; D is possibly TRBD1 (5 bases). Sequenced material: whole blood, taken at baseline. CDR3 protein: CASSLVEGQLGAPQHF. CDR3 nucleotide sequence: TGTGCCAGCAGCTTAGTCGAGGGGCAGCTCGGGGCGCCCCAGCATTTT.